This T cell receptor (beta chain) emerged from a study of blood T cell repertoires in COVID-19. Study in general: The United States, Italy and Spain provided the acute and convalescent COVID-19 samples. PBMCs, B-cell-depleted T cells, or T cells were the source of the cDNA or gDNA that made up the material.

Source study methods: Nucleated cell number was recorded as an estimate derived from reference gene primer amplification. Clones were read by immunoSEQ multiplex PCR, and TCRdb kept only the in-frame ones, dropping some. V, J and clone size are taken as reported in that table, and D and trimming were inferred from the DNA itself. Of 150,000 to 200,000 clones listed, 80% are singletons. The source of this sequence is a man between 60 and 75 years old with acute or convalescent COVID-19. The sample was peripheral blood.

The CDR3 coding sequence is TGTGCCAGCAGCCCCAGCGGGAGTGAAGATACGCAGTATTTT. This gives the protein CASSPSGSEDTQYF. The V gene is TRBV5-4, the J gene TRBJ2-3, with 8 bases lining up with TRBD2. The CDR3 extends over 14 amino acids. Trimming removed 4 bases from V and 5 bases from J; junction bases left unmatched: 6. Germline CDR1 is SGHNT and CDR2 is YYREEE (reference sequence).